The 20 T cell receptor beta chains presented below share a single source sample, sequenced in a study of liver allograft versus peripheral blood T cells. At the level of the study: Hepatic allograft T cell receptor repertoires were evaluated relative to those present in recipients' peripheral blood.

TCRdb reprocessed the reads via MiXCR and lists one record per CDR3 protein. Of some 7,800 distinct CDR3 sequences in the sample, approximately 15% were seen once. All receptors come from a human patient who had a liver transplant. Some T cells may trace back to the graft donor.

This chain connects TRBV7-9 to TRBJ1-4; D possibly corresponds to TRBD1 (5 bases). The CDR3 runs 16 residues. Trimming pared 6 bases from V and 4 bases from J, leaving 18 bases between. Germline loops: CDR1 SEHNR, CDR2 FQNEAQ (reference sequence). This CDR3 is CASRRSTGRLNEKLFF. The CDR3 DNA reads TGTGCCAGCAGGCGGTCAACAGGCCGGCTTAATGAAAAACTGTTTTTT.

This clonotype was counted many times. The chain is built from TRBV18 and TRBJ1-5, with D possibly TRBD1 on 5 matching bases. The germline CDR1 and CDR2 sequences are KGHSH and LQKENI. V was cut by 5 bases and J by 4 bases, with 18 bases left in between. The CDR3 is 16 amino acids. The CDR3 DNA reads TGTGCCAGCTCAGGATTATTGGGGCCAGGGAATCAGCCCCAGCATTTT. Its protein product is CASSGLLGPGNQPQHF.

The gene calls are TRBV20-1 and TRBJ2-7; 13 positions match TRBD2. Germline V gives CDR1 DFQATT, CDR2 SNEGSKA (reference sequence). The CDR3 length is 14 residues. The J segment lost 7 bases and the V segment lost 6 bases, leaving 9 bases of the junction unmatched. The CDR3: CSASTSGGAWEQYF. CDR3 in DNA: TGCAGTGCATCCACTAGCGGGGGGGCGTGGGAGCAGTACTTC.

This clonotype occurred a few times. This chain links TRBV12-3 or TRBV12-4 with TRBJ2-3; D possibly corresponds to TRBD2 (5 bases). The CDR3 has 14 amino acids. In DNA form, the CDR3 reads TGTGCTAGTGGTTTCGGACTCAACACAGATACGCAGTATTTT. Translation gives CASGFGLNTDTQYF.

This clonotype has more than one count but fewer than ten. The chain joins TRBV30 to TRBJ1-5; a possible D gene is TRBD1 (6 bases). CDR3 length: 11 amino acids. Trimming took off 0 bases at V and 9 bases at J, with 6 bases between the two ends. Germline assignment: CDR1 GTSNPN and CDR2 SVGIG (reference sequence). CDR3 region: CAWSVQGPQHF. CDR3 DNA sequence: TGTGCCTGGAGTGTACAGGGGCCCCAGCATTTT.

By its share, this clonotype is medium-sized. The chain employs TRBV18 and TRBJ2-1, with 14 positions matching TRBD2. This CDR3 is built from 19 residues. In germline, CDR1 is KGHSH, CDR2 LQKENI. V lost 0 bases and J lost 3; bases outside the gene matches: 7. CDR3 loop: CASSPPRLAGGPRYNEQFF. CDR3 in DNA: TGTGCCAGCTCACCACCACGACTAGCGGGGGGGCCGCGCTACAATGAGCAGTTCTTC.

Concerning this clonotype: Only one base separates this from a far larger clonotype, so it likely reflects a read error. The V and J genes are TRBV10-3 and TRBJ1-2; TRBD1 aligns across 8 bases. This CDR3 has 15 amino acids. Per the germline V gene, CDR1 is ENHRY and CDR2 is SYGVKD. With 11 bases clipped from V and 2 bases from J, the junction kept 13 bases outside the gene matches. CDR3 DNA sequence: TGTGCCGGCAGGGAACAGGGGGAAGGCAACTATGGCTACACCTTC. This gives the protein CAGREQGEGNYGYTF.

This rearrangement joins TRBV27 to TRBJ2-2; D may be TRBD1 (5 bases). The CDR3 is 12 amino acids. The V gene lost 5 bases and the J gene lost 7 bases, with 8 bases spanning the gap. Germline V CDR1 and CDR2: MNHEY, SMNVEV (reference sequence). CDR3 loop: CASSQRGGELFF. CDR3 bases: TGTGCCAGCAGTCAAAGGGGCGGGGAGCTGTTTTTT.

This clonotype was detected many times. The chain couples TRBV19 to TRBJ1-2, with D maybe TRBD1 (5 bases). Germline V CDR1 and CDR2: LNHDA, SQIVND (reference sequence). V gave up 7 bases and J gave up 8 bases, with 17 bases separating them. This CDR3 spans 13 amino acids. The CDR3 nucleotides are TGTGCCAGTACCGGACAACCCTATGGGGGCTACACCTTC. Translation gives CASTGQPYGGYTF.

This clonotype occurred a few times. V and J are TRBV7-9 and TRBJ2-3; 12 nucleotides line up with TRBD2. This CDR3 is built from 16 residues. The V gene's germline CDR1 is SEHNR and CDR2 FQNEAQ (reference sequence). V trimming: 3 bases; J trimming: 5 bases; junction bases outside the gene matches: 6. The CDR3 DNA follows: TGTGCCAGCAGCTTGCTAGCGGGGGGGCCGGTAGATACGCAGTATTTT. Translation gives CASSLLAGGPVDTQYF.

This clonotype was seen many times. This chain uses TRBV12-3 or TRBV12-4 with TRBJ1-1; D perhaps matches TRBD1 (5 bases). This CDR3 spans 13 amino acids. Trimming took off 5 bases at V and 11 bases at J, with 18 bases between the two ends. The CDR3 loop reads CASSPQGRVVAFF. CDR3 bases: TGTGCCAGCAGTCCTCAGGGTCGGGTAGTTGCTTTCTTT.

Judged by abundance, this clonotype is medium-sized. This chain uses TRBV5-4 with TRBJ1-2; D unresolved. Germline V gene data show CDR1 as SGHNT and CDR2 as YYREEE (reference sequence). The V and J ends lost 0 bases and 8 bases respectively, with 14 bases between them. The CDR3 length is 14 residues. CDR3 sequence reads: CASSLESGNAGYTF. The CDR3 DNA reads TGTGCCAGCAGCTTGGAGAGTGGGAACGCCGGCTACACCTTC. The full variable domain, its missing parts supplied by reference TRBV5-4 and TRBJ1-2, is ETGVTQSPTHLIKTRGQQVTLRCSSQSGHNTVSWYQQALGQGPQFIFQYYREEENGRGNFPPRFSGLQFPNYSSELNVNALELDDSALYLCASSLESGNAGYTFGSGTRLTVV.

This clonotype was observed a few times. The genes are TRBV5-6 and TRBJ2-5; D possibly corresponds to TRBD1 (5 bases). Looked up from germline, CDR1 is SGHDT and CDR2 is YYEEEE. Trimming removed 1 base from V and 3 bases from J, with 10 bases in between. This CDR3 is 14 amino acids long. The CDR3 DNA follows: TGTGCCAGCAGCTTGCAGGGTTGGGAAGAGACCCAGTACTTC. Protein sequence: CASSLQGWEETQYF.

Judged by abundance, this clonotype is medium-sized (0.01 to 0.1%). The chain carries TRBV11-2 and TRBJ2-7; D uncertain. There are 14 residues in the CDR3. Germline CDR1 reads SGHAT; CDR2 reads FQNNGV. V shed 3 bases and J shed 1 base, with 10 bases lying between them. CDR3 in amino acids: CASSFVGGSYEQYF. CDR3 DNA: TGTGCCAGCAGCTTCGTCGGCGGATCCTACGAGCAGTACTTC.

This clonotype rates as medium-sized. V and J are TRBV18 and TRBJ2-7, with D perhaps TRBD1 (5 bases). V dropped 6 bases and J dropped 0 bases, with 9 bases sitting between them. Germline CDR1 reads KGHSH; CDR2 reads LQKENI. CDR3 length: 13 residues. The CDR3 sequence is CASSSTASYEQYF. The CDR3 DNA reads as TGTGCCAGCTCCTCGACAGCCTCCTACGAGCAGTACTTC. Using reference TRBV18 and TRBJ2-7 for the parts outside the CDR3, the full variable domain is NAGVMQNPRHLVRRRGQEARLRCSPMKGHSHVYWYRQLPEEGLKFMVYLQKENIIDESGMPKERFSAEFPKEGPSILRIQQVVRGDSAAYFCASSSTASYEQYFGPGTRLTVT.

There are a few counts of this clonotype. This chain connects TRBV20-1 to TRBJ1-2, with TRBD1 identical over 7 bases. Germline-derived CDR1 and CDR2 are DFQATT and SNEGSKA (reference sequence). The V segment lost 0 bases and the J segment 13 bases; nucleotides outside the gene matches: 14. The CDR3 is 14 residues long. The CDR3 reads CSARETGTVVKFTF. CDR3 coding DNA: TGCAGTGCTAGAGAGACCGGGACAGTGGTAAAGTTCACCTTC.

The rearrangement joins TRBV29-1 to TRBJ2-7; D is possibly TRBD1 or TRBD2 (5 bases each). The ends were cut back, 4 bases at V and 7 bases at J, with 11 bases in the middle. The CDR3 has 11 residues. Looked up from germline, CDR1 is SQVTM and CDR2 is ANQGSEA. The CDR3 region has the DNA TGCAGCGTTGGGTCTGGGACGGAGCAGTACTTC. It encodes CSVGSGTEQYF.

This clonotype was found many times. The rearrangement joins TRBV27 to TRBJ1-2, with 8 positions matching TRBD1. V shed 6 bases, J shed 7 bases, and the junction held 7 bases outside the gene matches. CDR3 length: 13 residues. Looked up from germline, CDR1 is MNHEY and CDR2 is SMNVEV (reference sequence). The CDR3: CASRSQGAGGYTF. The CDR3 coding sequence is TGTGCCAGCAGATCGCAGGGGGCAGGTGGCTACACCTTC.

This clonotype has a handful of counts. Here the CDR3 DNA reads TGTGCCAGCAGCTTTCGAGGGGGACAGAATGAAAAACTGTTTTTT. This codes for CASSFRGGQNEKLFF. The rearrangement uses TRBV7-9 and TRBJ1-4; TRBD1 matches 7 bases. Germline CDR1 reads SEHNR; CDR2 reads FQNEAQ (reference sequence). The CDR3 consists of 15 residues. Germline trimming cut 3 bases from V and 5 bases from J; bases unmatched to any gene: 6.

The chain recombines TRBV18 with TRBJ2-5; 10 nucleotides match TRBD2. This CDR3 is 14 amino acids long. V lost 0 bases and J lost 5; bases outside the gene matches: 0. Germline V gene data show CDR1 as KGHSH and CDR2 as LQKENI. CDR3 coding DNA: TGTGCCAGCTCACCACCGGGACTAGCGGAGACCCAGTACTTC. The encoded protein is CASSPPGLAETQYF.